This T cell receptor (beta chain) was retrieved from a study of cytomegalovirus exposure and HLA in healthy donors (dated by TCRdb to about 2017). In terms of the full investigation: An earlier analysis of several hundred of the donors reported approximately 270 Gb of sequence data and some 120 million unique TCR beta sequences from about 180 million T cells. In a later analysis, previously published TCR beta repertoires from roughly 710 donors were re-analyzed and high-resolution HLA genotyping was added so that TCR occurrence patterns could be studied. Among a few hundred genotyped donors of the cohort, an average of around 240,000 unique TCR beta nucleotide sequences were sequenced per donor, roughly 20% of them non-productive. Among the 398 genotyped donors, about 85% belonged to the genetic ancestry cluster associated with self-reported Caucasian donors. Every repertoire in the discovery cohort had been generated on one and the same sequencing platform. A handful of DR-DQ haplotypes were handled as single units for association and clustering because linkage in the cohort was strong. The study profiled the T cell repertoires of about 720 subjects by immunosequencing and related them to cytomegalovirus serostatus. High-throughput TCR immunosequencing, statistical association of individual TCRs with disease status, and machine learning were combined to predict cytomegalovirus infection status. Roughly 300 gigabases of sequencing data and roughly 90 million unique TCR sequences were included in an early release covering under 650 HLA-typed donors. A separate validation cohort of approximately 120 different subjects was used in addition to the approximately 670-subject first cohort. In a later genetic analysis, genome-wide SNP genotypes for about 55% of the 666 donors were used, and that subset was treated as a discovery cohort. Donor age, sex, ethnicity and CMV serostatus were compiled alongside the repertoire data. To decide whether each TCR beta V gene segment behaved as functional or pseudogenic, an earlier analysis of nearly 600 of the donors relied on high-throughput TCR beta sequencing. HLA typing covered class I and class II loci at four-digit resolution. In the later analysis, no new phenotypic data were used to find candidate immune exposures; instead, reliance was placed on TCR beta sequences and their occurrence across donors. The number of typed donors differed by locus: roughly 629-640 for A, B, C, DRB1 and DQB1; 522 for DQA1; about 600 for DPA1; and some 430 for DPB1. The study aimed to test whether cataloging public T cell receptors could reveal signatures of past pathogen exposure. Study-level results and caveats: Because counts were too low, around 17 rarely observed V segments, including chromosome 9 orphons, were left out of the earlier analysis of over 550 of the donors. The sequencing pipeline was judged likely to have produced a cluster of highly shared sequence variants as a technical artifact. The study gave a list of about 160 TCR beta chains associated with cytomegalovirus. Some IMGT-functional V segments, including TRBV6-2 and TRBV6-3, could not be told apart with the 87-base-pair reads, so those segments were excluded. It was suggested by the authors that the approach could potentially be generalized to other disease states and immunological phenotypes. According to a later analysis, TCR association rates differed among HLA loci, with DRB1 alleles showing the most associated TCRs and HLA-C alleles showing the fewest. Correlated functional status among segregating V segments might reflect linkage disequilibrium, but an unknown experimental factor could not be ruled out. Because some donors lacked HLA typing at each locus, the association tests relied only on the typed subset. In a later analysis, several top co-occurrence clusters were reported to appear linked to parvovirus B19, influenza, CMV and Epstein-Barr virus. In vitro tests confirmed that a few of the cytomegalovirus-associated TCR beta chains recognize cytomegalovirus antigens. Most TCR sequences were observed very rarely across donors, whereas some public TCRs were present in many individuals. An earlier analysis of 587 of the donors showed that most TCR beta V segments appeared in productive rearrangements either about 87% or about 30% of the time, which broadly matched IMGT annotations. Compared with the roughly 670-donor mean, donors in an Asian-associated ancestry cluster had fewer N-insertions in productive TCRs, according to a later genetic analysis. According to a later analysis, most CMV-associated TCR beta chains appeared to be HLA-restricted, and the HLA associations seemed to be driven largely by CMV exposure. Strong co-occurrence of HLA alleles, especially DR and DQ, made assigning TCR associations to individual alleles difficult. Specific HLA alleles were associated with some 15,000 TCR beta sequences at a false discovery rate of 0.05 in a later analysis. The classifier was reported to diagnose cytomegalovirus status with high specificity and sensitivity in both the original cohort and the validation cohort. Only TCR beta chains were sequenced in this cohort, and the absence of alpha or paired-chain data limited detectable features. A further reported finding was that TCR beta sequences accurately predicted the HLA-A and HLA-B alleles for most subjects in the first cohort. CMV serostatus was the only immune exposure information available for the cohort. Roughly uniform sequencing depth across donors was assumed in presence/absence analyses, although this assumption may not hold. A later analysis found that HLA-associated TCR beta chains were more clonally expanded and had lower generation probabilities than equally common non-associated chains. An association between a missense DCLRE1C variant and V-gene and J-gene trimming of TCR beta chains was found in a later genetic analysis and replicated in an independent cohort.

The germline V gene (reference sequence) provides CDR1 GTSNPN and CDR2 SVGIG. V loses 5 bases, J loses 3 bases, and the germline ends lie 10 bases apart. The CDR3 has 12 amino acids, counting the end cysteine and phenylalanine. Of the read, only the CDR3 DNA is kept; its 36 bases are in frame from base 1. Library creation used the immunoSEQ multiplex PCR assay. A mixture of 60 forward primers for TCR Vbeta segments and 13 reverse primers for TCR Jbeta segments was used in the multiplex PCR. A multiplex PCR assay on genomic DNA amplified the CDR3 region of rearranged TCR beta genes. The amplified TCR beta libraries were sequenced on the Illumina HiSeq System as 87-base-pair reads. The authors' analysis ran thus. Across the roughly 640 repertoires, a later analysis counted tens of millions of unique TCR beta chains, around 11 million of which were shared by at least two donors. A nearest-neighbor algorithm error-corrected the raw reads and collapsed the reads into unique sequences, merging closely related sequences to remove PCR and sequencing errors. To assign V, D and J gene segments, CDR3 sequences were aligned to IMGT reference sequences. For a sequence to be retained, a match of at least six nucleotides was required to both a V gene segment and a J gene segment. A rearrangement was called productive if the CDR3 had no stop codons and remained in frame with V and J, and every other rearrangement was called non-productive. CDR3 was defined according to IMGT convention as the region running from the second conserved V-encoded cysteine to the conserved J-encoded phenylalanine. The earlier analysis of 587 of the donors excluded sequences that lacked an unambiguous match to a single V gene segment. An earlier analysis of about 590 of the donors classified V segments as functional when productive rearrangements were above 56.7% and as segregating when the standard deviation between donors was above 5%. A statistical classification framework was built to diagnose cytomegalovirus status from the catalog of TCR beta chain sequences. In a later analysis, TCR nucleotide sequences were compared against IMGT/GENE-DB human TR gene sequences so that V and J genes could be assigned. The TCRdist pipeline was used in a later analysis to assign CDR3 sequences and most-parsimonious VDJ recombination scenarios. A later analysis defined each TCR beta chain by its CDR3 amino acid sequence plus V-gene family, and excluded reads lacking a unique V-gene family. To address suspected cross-contamination and a sequencing artifact, a later analysis removed a few hundred highly shared, low-generation-probability nucleotide sequences. In a later analysis, a clonal expansion index for each public chain was calculated from normalized within-repertoire ranks of inferred template counts. Generation probabilities in a later analysis came from a VDJ recombination model fitted to out-of-frame rearrangements, and those results were checked against IGoR. Hypergeometric tests were used in a later analysis to score TCR-TCR, TCR-HLA and TCR-CMV co-occurrence, with a repertoire-size bias correction applied to the TCR pairs. A later analysis estimated false discovery rates by permuting HLA or CMV assignments 20 times. In a later analysis, co-occurring TCRs were grouped using DBSCAN, and TCRdist sequence similarity was added for clustering within HLA-allele-positive subsets. Repertoires with fewer than 30,000 or more than 120,000 public chains were left out of co-occurrence clustering, as were four to six repertoires with anomalous nucleotide sharing. The table comes from immuneACCESS by way of TCRdb, which keeps in-frame sequences with V and J called. Part of the clones is missing from these tables; in studies checked, under half for an unresolved V gene and the rest for unknown reasons. V, J and clone size are taken as reported in that table, and D and trimming were inferred from the DNA itself. The sample table lists about 140,000 clones, approximately 80% of them with a count of one. The ten most abundant clones make up about 2.5% of the sample.

In total, 500 to 700 healthy bone marrow donors made up the cohort. At the time of sampling, all cohort members were nominally healthy, though unrecorded immune exposures were likely present. The donor tested CMV seropositive and was one of the 289 seropositive cohort members. A peripheral blood sample was collected from each donor, and TCR beta sequencing was performed on peripheral blood mononuclear cells. The Qiagen DNeasy Blood Extraction Kit was used to extract genomic DNA from the blood cell samples. On this clone: Its antigen is not yet known. No clone much larger than this one lies a single base away; base qualities are absent.

This clonotype originated in a woman younger than 30 in good health and CMV-seropositive. The sequence joins TRBV30 to TRBJ1-1; D gene: possibly TRBD1, on 6 matching bases. The sequenced sample consisted of PBMCs. The sequenced DNA: TGTGCCTGGGACAGGTATTACACTGAAGCTTTCTTT. Its protein is CAWDRYYTEAFF.